This record looks at one T cell receptor beta chain sequence and its context. This clonotype was seen repeatedly, ten times or more. Its binding antigen is unknown. No much larger clonotype is one base removed from it; base qualities were not supplied. The CDR3 holds 19 amino acids from the cysteine to the phenylalanine. Of the read, only the CDR3 DNA is kept; its 57 bases are in frame from base 1. V trim: 5 bases; J trim: 0 bases; unmatched bases: 13. CDR1 is given as MRHNA and CDR2 as SNTAGT, both from the germline V gene. The library was generated by PCR. TCRdb lists the instrument as Illumina HiSeq 2500. To normalize quantification of the TCRbeta repertoire, the TCR libraries were built with molecular barcoding that relied on unique molecular identifiers. TCRdb redid the processing of the public reads, applying fastp at Q25 and MiXCR, and retained in-frame beta chains. Each entry merges the rows of one CDR3 protein and shows their most common DNA and genes. Present in this sample are more than 120,000 distinct CDR3 sequences, about 9% of which were seen just once. Clones ranked in the top ten supply 15% to 20% of the sample.

This record belongs to a study of T-cell reconstitution after alpha-beta-depleted transplantation in children (dated by TCRdb to about 2016). The study in broad terms: Using TCR repertoire profiling, the study followed T-cell immune reconstitution in a quantitative way in children after TCRalphabeta/CD19-depleted allogeneic hematopoietic cell transplantation.

The investigation overall reported the following: The high TCRbeta diversity at day 60 in some patients was ascribed to recipient T cells and intrathymic progenitors that had survived conditioning. The apparently early alphabetaT-cell count recovery about two months after transplant was reportedly dependent on only several hundred rapidly expanded clones derived from non-depleted graft cells. Over subsequent months, a decline in hyperexpanded clone frequencies was noted, and after one year, T-cell counts and TCRbeta diversity were mostly ascribed to newly produced T cells.

In the paper's terms, the treatment or condition label means: allogeneic hematopoietic cell transplantation with graft depleted of TCRalphabeta T cells and CD19 B cells. TCRalphabeta/CD19-depleted allogeneic hematopoietic cell grafts were given to the transplant recipients, all of whom were children. The receptor chain draws on TRBV6-4 and TRBJ2-6; 7 middle bases align to TRBD1. Sample: PBMCs, mostly from graft donor cells, taken 180 days after TCRalphabeta/CD19-depleted stem cell transplant. This TCR was sampled from a female patient aged 2-15 years who had a stem cell transplant for congenital amegakaryocytic thrombocytopenia, so the T cells may come from the graft donor. The CDR3 protein is CASSRLQGPLRSGANVLTF. The DNA sequence reads TGTGCCAGCAGTCGCCTACAGGGGCCTCTCCGCTCTGGGGCCAACGTCCTGACTTTC.